The 28 T cell receptor beta chains given below trace back to one sample, sequenced in a study of T cell responses to AZD1222 COVID-19 vaccine. Repertoires were generated with immunoSEQ multiplex PCR, while TCRdb's copy carries only in-frame clones and drops some. The sample holds 150,000 to 200,000 clones; approximately 89% are singletons and the top ten take about 1.8%. The sample in question was peripheral blood, obtained 28 days after the second AZD1222 dose. All receptors derive from an adult who received the AZD1222 COVID-19 vaccine.

The rearrangement uses TRBV11-3 and TRBJ2-1, with a possible D match to TRBD1 (7 bases). The CDR3 loop spans 18 amino acids. V was pared by 1 base and J by 0 bases, with 16 bases between. CDR1 and CDR2 (germline): SGHNT, YENEEA. This CDR3 is CASSLGAAGGHSYNEQFF. CDR3 nucleotide sequence: TGTGCCAGCAGCTTAGGGGCTGCAGGGGGGCACTCCTACAATGAGCAGTTCTTC.

The chain links TRBV19 to TRBJ1-4; the match to TRBD1 covers 11 bases. The CDR3 has 17 amino acids. CDR1 and CDR2 from the germline V gene are LNHDA and SQIVND (reference sequence). Unmatched junction bases numbered 5, after V lost 5 bases and J lost 0 bases. The CDR3 nucleotides are TGTGCCAGTAGTGCGGGGACAGGGGGAGCAACTAATGAAAAACTGTTTTTT. Protein product: CASSAGTGGATNEKLFF.

In DNA, the CDR3 is TGCAGCGTTGTGGAGGGGATGGCCATTCAGTACTTC. Residues: CSVVEGMAIQYF. V usage is TRBV29-1 and J usage is TRBJ2-4; D may be TRBD2 (6 bases). The CDR3 length is 12 residues. V lost 4 bases to trimming and J lost 9 bases, with 13 bases between them. CDR1 and CDR2 from the germline V gene are SQVTM and ANQGSEA.

This chain links TRBV30 with TRBJ1-4; D remains unclear. Per germline, CDR1 GTSNPN and CDR2 SVGIG (reference sequence). V gave up 4 bases and J gave up 0 bases, with 12 bases separating them. The CDR3 runs to 15 residues. CDR3 DNA: TGTGCCTGGAAGAGAGGTAGATCAACTAATGAAAAACTGTTTTTT. Protein sequence: CAWKRGRSTNEKLFF. The variable domain in full, with the rest retrieved from reference TRBV30 and TRBJ1-4, is SQTIHQWPATLVQPVGSPLSLECTVEGTSNPNLYWYRQAAGRGLQLLFYSVGIGQISSEVPQNLSASRPQDRQFILSSKKLLLSDSGFYLCAWKRGRSTNEKLFFGSGTQLSVL.

The chain carries TRBV4-1 and TRBJ1-2, with TRBD1 identical over 8 bases. Germline V gene lookup returns CDR1 MGHRA and CDR2 YSYEKL. This CDR3 region has 16 residues. The V segment lost 1 base and the J segment 4 bases; nucleotides outside the gene matches: 8. The CDR3 loop is CASSQATGGFSYGYTF. The CDR3 DNA sequence: TGCGCCAGCAGCCAAGCCACAGGGGGATTTAGCTATGGCTACACCTTC.

The sample holds a few counts of this clone. The identical CDR3 is also encoded by other nucleotide sequences in the sample. V usage is TRBV27 and J usage is TRBJ2-7; no clear D. Trimming cost V 4 bases and J 4 bases, with 8 bases left between them. The CDR3 loop spans 12 amino acids. Germline V CDR1 and CDR2: MNHEY, SMNVEV (reference sequence). The DNA of the CDR3 is TGTGCCAGCAGTTCAACAGCTTACGAGCAGTACTTC. This codes for CASSSTAYEQYF.

The sample holds one count of this clone. The chain uses TRBV19 and TRBJ2-7; D is perhaps TRBD1 or TRBD2 (6 bases each). The CDR3 contains 15 residues. The germline V and J ends were trimmed by 6 bases and 2 bases, with 17 bases remaining between them. Germline V gives CDR1 LNHDA, CDR2 SQIVND (reference sequence). The CDR3 reads CASSFGGHLTYEQYF. As DNA, the CDR3 is TGTGCCAGTAGCTTCGGGGGACACTTAACCTACGAGCAGTACTTC.

The chain uses TRBV2 and TRBJ2-3, with 8 bases aligning to TRBD1. This CDR3 has 15 amino acids. Germline V gene data show CDR1 as SNHLY and CDR2 as FYNNEI. V was pared by 4 bases and J by 4 bases, with 7 bases of the junction left unmatched. CDR3 sequence reads: CASSAQGGRADTQYF. DNA of the CDR3: TGTGCCAGCAGTGCACAGGGGGGCCGCGCAGATACGCAGTATTTT.

The rearrangement joins TRBV6-5 to TRBJ2-5; 7 nucleotides line up with TRBD1. The V gene's germline CDR1 is MNHEY and CDR2 SVGAGI. CDR3 length equals 14 residues. J was trimmed by 4 bases and V by 7 bases; bases with no gene match: 9. CDR3 sequence: CASKGDRDRETQYF. CDR3 DNA sequence: TGTGCCAGCAAGGGAGACAGGGATCGAGAGACCCAGTACTTC.

J is TRBJ2-7 and V is TRBV5-8, with TRBD2 identical over 9 bases. Germline V lookup: CDR1 SGHTS, CDR2 YDEGEE. CDR3 size: 15 residues. V lost 6 bases and J lost 7; bases outside the gene matches: 14. CDR3 nucleotide sequence: TGTGCCAGCATTCGCGACGGCGGGAGGGCGAGGGAGCAGTACTTC. Amino acids: CASIRDGGRAREQYF. The entire variable domain, with the rest obtained from reference TRBV5-8 and TRBJ2-7, is as follows: EAGVTQSPTHLIKTRGQQATLRCSPISGHTSVYWYQQALGLGLQFLLWYDEGEERNRGNFPPRFSGRQFPNYSSELNVNALELEDSALYLCASIRDGGRAREQYFGPGTRLTVT.

The chain is built from TRBV18 and TRBJ2-1, with D possibly being TRBD1 (7 bases). The CDR3 is 16 amino acids. Germline values: CDR1 KGHSH, CDR2 LQKENI. With 6 bases removed from V and 4 bases from J, the gap between germline ends came to 19 bases. The CDR3 reads CASSPRAGQQYNEQFF. DNA for the CDR3: TGTGCCAGCTCTCCCCGTGCGGGACAGCAATACAATGAGCAGTTCTTC.

The genes are TRBV4-1 and TRBJ1-4, with TRBD1 matching 9 bases. CDR3 length: 17 amino acids. Germline trimming cut 2 bases from V and 9 bases from J; bases unmatched to any gene: 13. Germline V CDR1 and CDR2: MGHRA, YSYEKL. This chain's CDR3 is CASSQPKLQGATKKLFF. For the CDR3, the DNA is TGCGCCAGCAGCCAACCGAAACTACAGGGGGCGACCAAAAAACTGTTTTTT.

V and J are TRBV5-1 and TRBJ1-1, with 9 bases aligning to TRBD1. The V gene's germline CDR1 is SGHRS and CDR2 YFSETQ. V gave up 3 bases and J gave up 1 base; unmatched junction bases: 4. This CDR3 is built from 15 residues. The CDR3, as DNA: TGCGCCAGCAGCTCCGGGACAGGGCAGAACACTGAAGCTTTCTTT. Translated, it gives CASSSGTGQNTEAFF.

The chain joins TRBV6-5 to TRBJ1-2; D unclear. The CDR3 runs to 10 residues. Between the trimmed V and J ends, which lost 6 bases and 6 bases, there was a span of 5 bases. Germline lookup yields CDR1 MNHEY and CDR2 SVGAGI. This CDR3 is CASRGNGYTF. The CDR3 nucleotides are TGTGCCAGCAGGGGGAATGGCTACACCTTC.

This chain links TRBV5-6 with TRBJ2-5; TRBD2 agrees at 9 bases. V gave up 2 bases and J gave up 5 bases; unmatched junction bases: 13. The CDR3 sequence is 17 residues long. Germline V gene data show CDR1 as SGHDT and CDR2 as YYEEEE. The CDR3 DNA is TGTGCCAGCAGCTTTGGGCCCGGGACTAGCTTTTGGGAGACCCAGTACTTC. Encoded protein: CASSFGPGTSFWETQYF.

The chain links TRBV10-3 to TRBJ2-2; D gene ambiguous. The germline V gene encodes CDR1 ENHRY and CDR2 SYGVKD. This CDR3 is 12 amino acids long. Trimming left V 5 bases short and J 5 bases short, with 6 bases between. CDR3 DNA sequence: TGTGCCATCAGTCCTAGGACCGGGGAGCTGTTTTTT. Translated, it gives CAISPRTGELFF.

V and J are TRBV5-1 and TRBJ2-1; 11 nucleotides match TRBD2. CDR3 length: 15 residues. Germline CDR1 is SGHRS and CDR2 is YFSETQ. Trimming at V came to 0 bases and at J to 11 bases, leaving 7 bases not matched to a gene. The CDR3 region is CASSLGLAGRNKQFF. The CDR3 nucleotides read TGCGCCAGCAGCTTGGGACTAGCGGGGAGGAATAAGCAGTTCTTC.

The chain combines TRBV18 with TRBJ2-7, with 9 bases that match TRBD2. V gave up 6 bases and J gave up 5 bases; unmatched junction bases: 5. This CDR3 region has 13 residues. CDR1 KGHSH and CDR2 LQKENI come from the germline V gene. CDR3 nucleotides: TGTGCCAGCTCTGCGGGGACTAGCAACGAGCAGTACTTC. It yields the protein CASSAGTSNEQYF.

The chain recombines TRBV7-9 with TRBJ2-1; 9 bases line up with TRBD2. Germline V lookup: CDR1 SEHNR, CDR2 FQNEAQ (reference sequence). The junction had 9 bases not matched to a gene; V was cut back by 3 bases and J by 12 bases. CDR3 length: 14 residues. DNA for the CDR3: TGTGCCAGCAGCTTCGCGACTAGCGGAGGGGTGCAGTTCTTC. Translation gives CASSFATSGGVQFF.

This chain links TRBV7-8 with TRBJ2-1, with D perhaps assigned TRBD1 or TRBD2 (6 bases each). Germline values: CDR1 SGHVS, CDR2 FQNEAQ. The V gene lost 5 bases and the J gene lost 0 bases, with 14 bases spanning the gap. The CDR3 runs 16 residues. Here the CDR3 DNA reads TGTGCCAGCAGCCTGCGACAGGACTACTCCTACAATGAGCAGTTCTTC. This encodes CASSLRQDYSYNEQFF. Full variable domain (remainder filled in from reference TRBV7-8 and TRBJ2-1): GAGVSQSPRYKVAKRGQDVALRCDPISGHVSLFWYQQALGQGPEFLTYFQNEAQLDKSGLPSDRFFAERPEGSVSTLKIQRTQQEDSAVYLCASSLRQDYSYNEQFFGPGTRLTVL.

This clone was observed once. This chain links TRBV5-6 with TRBJ2-5, with TRBD2 matching over 11 bases. The ends lost 4 bases at V and 5 bases at J; junction bases unmatched: 10. In germline, CDR1 is SGHDT, CDR2 YYEEEE. The CDR3 is 16 amino acids. The CDR3 spells CASSVLTSGGGETQYF. The CDR3 DNA is TGTGCCAGCAGCGTTCTCACTAGCGGGGGTGGCGAGACCCAGTACTTC.

V is TRBV6-6 and J is TRBJ1-1; a possible D gene is TRBD1 (6 bases). The V and J ends lost 6 bases and 5 bases respectively, with 16 bases between them. CDR3 length: 14 amino acids. Germline loops: CDR1 MNHNY, CDR2 SVGAGI (reference sequence). The chain's CDR3 is CASRDSLSRTEAFF. As DNA, the CDR3 is TGTGCCAGCAGGGACAGTCTGTCTAGAACTGAAGCTTTCTTT.

The chain couples TRBV6-5 to TRBJ1-6; no clear D gene. The CDR3 length is 13 residues. CDR1 is MNHEY, CDR2 SVGAGI, per germline. The germline V and J ends were trimmed by 5 bases and 5 bases, with 7 bases remaining between them. The CDR3 here is CASSRLDNSPLHF. In DNA form, the CDR3 reads TGTGCCAGCAGTAGACTGGATAATTCACCCCTCCACTTT.

The rearrangement joins TRBV27 to TRBJ1-5; D possibly corresponds to TRBD1 (6 bases). CDR1 is MNHEY and CDR2 is SMNVEV in the germline V gene (reference sequence). This CDR3 region has 14 residues. Trimming took 0 bases from V and 3 from J, leaving 6 bases between them. This chain's CDR3 is CASSLSGANQPQHF. The CDR3 region has the DNA TGTGCCAGCAGTTTATCGGGGGCCAATCAGCCCCAGCATTTT.

To note about this clone: The final CDR3 position lacks the conserved phenylalanine or tryptophan, pointing to a likely read error. No DNA is shown, since the ends of the CDR3 on it are uncertain; the CDR3 is the one TCRdb lists. V is TRBV6-6 and J is TRBJ1-2. The CDR3 spans 14 residues, counting both ends. Germline lookup yields CDR1 MNHNY and CDR2 SVGAGI (reference sequence). CDR3 region: CASSHSADLLSSSV.

The J gene is TRBJ1-1, the V gene TRBV3-1 (or the pseudogene TRBV3-2); D is undetermined. The CDR3 totals 14 residues. CDR1 is LGHDT and CDR2 is YNNKEL in the germline V gene (reference sequence). The V end was cut by 1 base, the J end by 1 base, with 7 bases between. CDR3 sequence reads: CASSQGVQNTEAFF. The CDR3, as DNA: TGTGCCAGCAGCCAAGGAGTTCAGAACACTGAAGCTTTCTTT.

The chain recombines TRBV6-5 with TRBJ1-5, with D maybe TRBD1 (5 bases). V lost 8 bases and J 2 bases, leaving 16 bases between the germline ends. This CDR3 has 15 amino acids. Germline CDR1 and CDR2: MNHEY and SVGAGI. CDR3 sequence reads: CASGKSGTGNQPQHF. The CDR3 DNA follows: TGTGCCAGCGGCAAGTCGGGGACCGGCAATCAGCCCCAGCATTTT.

This rearrangement joins TRBV7-9 to TRBJ1-2; tentatively, D is TRBD1 (6 bases). The CDR3 is 13 residues long. The V end was cut by 1 base, the J end by 8 bases, with 11 bases between. In germline, CDR1 is SEHNR, CDR2 FQNEAQ (reference sequence). CDR3 sequence reads: CASSLEGGSGYTF. The CDR3 DNA reads TGTGCCAGCAGCTTAGAGGGGGGCAGCGGCTACACCTTC.